Included here is one T cell receptor (beta chain) sequence, with context. These data are taken from a study of blood T cell repertoires in COVID-19. Study overall: Each recovered donor of Cohort 3 presented with two negative PCRs, clearance, or symptom resolution. In each case, the material was cDNA or gDNA derived from T cells, B-cell-depleted T cells, or PBMCs.

Enrolled through a virtual design, the participants were between 18 and 89 years of age and came from 24 US areas. This CDR3 is 15 amino acids long. J was trimmed by 4 bases and V by 0 bases; bases with no gene match: 5. The germline gives CDR1 SGHNT, CDR2 YYREEE (reference sequence). Study processing details: Estimated nucleated cell counts came from reference gene primer amplification. Clones were sequenced by immunoSEQ multiplex PCR, and TCRdb holds only the in-frame ones, with some missing. The V and J calls and clone size were taken over from that table, and D and trimming were inferred from the DNA. The table lists 330,000 or so clones, approximately 89% of them singletons.

V gene TRBV5-4 combines with J gene TRBJ1-2; 8 bases map to TRBD1. The clonotype was recovered from a man aged 40-49 years in a cohort exposed to, infected with or recovered from COVID-19 (not recorded which). The source material was PBMCs or T cells enriched from blood (not recorded which). The CDR3 protein is CASSLGGQDVYGYTF. As DNA, the CDR3 is TGTGCCAGCAGCTTGGGGGGACAGGACGTCTATGGCTACACCTTC.